This record looks at one T cell receptor beta chain sequence and its context. Its target is unknown. These data originate in a study of CD8 T cells in ankylosing spondylitis. General study findings and limits: Apparently characteristic of ankylosing spondylitis blood was a TCR beta motif (about 8 highly homologous variants).

Trimming pared 0 bases from V and 7 bases from J, leaving 9 bases between. Germline V gene lookup returns CDR1 GTSNPN and CDR2 SVGIG (reference sequence). The CDR3 has 12 amino acids. TCRdb recomputed calls from the 5' RACE reads with MiXCR, one row per CDR3 protein. The top ten hold around 20% of the sample, which has 650,000 to 800,000 distinct CDR3 sequences, around 19% seen once. This rearrangement joins TRBV30 to TRBJ1-1; D remains ambiguous. The clonotype comes from a male donor with ankylosing spondylitis. The sequencing sample was made of blood, either unsorted or a sorted T cell fraction (not recorded which). The CDR3 is CAWSVHTVEAFF. Here the CDR3 DNA reads TGTGCCTGGAGTGTACATACGGTTGAAGCTTTCTTT.